What follows are 31 T cell receptor beta chains derived from one specimen sequenced in a study of beta chain features in type 1 diabetes. Their antigen targets remain unknown. The whole isolated RNA underwent reverse transcription, so sequencing captured expressed TCRB transcripts. The repertoire was sequenced with immunoSEQ multiplex PCR; TCRdb's copy has only in-frame clones and lacks some. This sample has about 270,000 clones, with roughly an eighth found just once. Study findings and constraints: In every one of the four CD4+ subsets, TCRB CDR3s were moderately but significantly shorter in Type 1 diabetes patients.

Material for sequencing was naive CD4+ T cells from blood. The receptors come from a man aged 25-45 years with type 1 diabetes.

The sample holds a few counts of this clone. The chain employs TRBV9 and TRBJ1-1; 9 positions agree with TRBD1. With V trimmed by 3 bases and J by 6 bases, 9 bases remained unmatched. Germline V gives CDR1 SGDLS, CDR2 YYNGEE. The CDR3 loop spans 15 amino acids. The CDR3 DNA sequence: TGTGCCAGCAGCGGGGGGGGACAGGGTCGGTCTGAAGCTTTCTTT. Protein: CASSGGGQGRSEAFF.

This clone has a handful of counts. The chain joins TRBV7-9 to TRBJ2-1; 7 bases fit TRBD2. With V trimmed by 5 bases and J by 4 bases, 8 bases remained unmatched. The CDR3 spans 15 residues. Germline values: CDR1 SEHNR, CDR2 FQNEAQ (reference sequence). The CDR3 coding sequence is TGTGCCAGCAGCGAGTGGGGACTACAATACAATGAGCAGTTCTTC. Translation gives CASSEWGLQYNEQFF.

In DNA, the CDR3 is TGCGCCAGCAGCTTCGATCAGGGCCCCTCCTACGAGCAGTACTTC. This codes for CASSFDQGPSYEQYF. The rearrangement links TRBV5-1 to TRBJ2-7, with D possibly TRBD1 on 5 matching bases. Germline-derived CDR1 and CDR2 are SGHRS and YFSETQ. Trimming removed 2 bases at V and 0 bases at J, with 12 bases between. The CDR3 spans 15 residues.

J is TRBJ2-7 and V is TRBV19; tentatively, D is TRBD1 (6 bases). CDR1 and CDR2 from the germline V gene are LNHDA and SQIVND (reference sequence). V was cut by 5 bases and J by 5 bases, with 16 bases left in between. The CDR3 covers 14 residues. The CDR3 bases are TGTGCCAGTAGTGGGCCCGGACAGCGTCACGAGCAGTACTTC. Its translation: CASSGPGQRHEQYF.

The chain has TRBV11-2 and TRBJ2-1, with TRBD2 as a possible D gene (6 bases). This CDR3 has 14 amino acids. The V end was cut by 4 bases, the J end by 10 bases, with 17 bases between. Germline V lookup: CDR1 SGHAT, CDR2 FQNNGV. CDR3 residues: CASSSGLTWYEQFF. The CDR3 DNA is TGTGCCAGCAGCTCGGGACTTACCTGGTACGAGCAGTTCTTC.

This clone was counted between two and nine times. One junction end does not reproduce the germline sequence, and a read error may be involved. The chain links TRBV5-4 to TRBJ2-7; D is perhaps TRBD1 (6 bases). Germline CDR1 and CDR2: SGHNT and YYREEE (reference sequence). The CDR3 covers 14 residues. The CDR3 is CASSQDLDSYEQYF. Here the CDR3 DNA reads TGCGCCAGCAGCCAAGATTTGGACAGCTACGAGCAGTACTTC.

This clone was detected a few times. A read error may account for a junction end that differs from germline. This chain links TRBV5-6 with TRBJ2-3, with D uncertain. CDR3 length: 8 amino acids. Germline loops: CDR1 SGHDT, CDR2 YYEEEE. CDR3: CASSPRDF. DNA for the CDR3: TGTGCCAGCAGCCCCCGGGATTTT. Drawing the rest from reference TRBV5-6 and TRBJ2-3, the complete variable domain is DAGVTQSPTHLIKTRGQQVTLRCSPKSGHDTVSWYQQALGQGPQFIFQYYEEEERQRGNFPDRFSGHQFPNYSSELNVNALLLGDSALYLCASSPRDFGPGTRLTVL.

The J gene is TRBJ2-7, the V gene TRBV19; 7 bases line up with TRBD1. Looked up from germline, CDR1 is LNHDA and CDR2 is SQIVND (reference sequence). The CDR3 covers 14 residues. The V segment lost 6 bases and the J segment 0 bases; nucleotides outside the gene matches: 5. This CDR3 is CASSSTGNSYEQYF. As DNA, the CDR3 is TGTGCCAGTAGCTCGACAGGGAACTCCTACGAGCAGTACTTC. Complete variable domain (other parts from reference TRBV19 and TRBJ2-7): DGGITQSPKYLFRKEGQNVTLSCEQNLNHDAMYWYRQDPGQGLRLIYYSQIVNDFQKGDIAEGYSVSREKKESFPLTVTSAQKNPTAFYLCASSSTGNSYEQYFGPGTRLTVT.

J is TRBJ1-1 and V is TRBV5-1; weak D call: TRBD1 (5 bases). Trimming left V 0 bases short and J 7 bases short, with 10 bases between. Germline V gene lookup returns CDR1 SGHRS and CDR2 YFSETQ. The CDR3 is made up of 13 amino acids. CDR3 sequence reads: CASSLGADSEAFF. The DNA for the CDR3 is TGCGCCAGCAGCTTGGGGGCTGACAGTGAAGCTTTCTTT.

The table lists this clone with a few counts. This chain uses TRBV29-1 with TRBJ1-3; maybe TRBD1 (5 bases). From germline, CDR1 is SQVTM and CDR2 ANQGSEA. The length of the CDR3 is 14 residues. V was clipped by 1 base and J by 4 bases, with 11 bases between them. The chain's CDR3 is CSVEVGTLGNTIYF. The CDR3 DNA reads TGCAGCGTTGAAGTTGGGACTCTAGGAAACACCATATATTTT.

This clone was counted a few times. The chain couples TRBV5-6 to TRBJ2-2, with D maybe TRBD1 (6 bases). This CDR3 comprises 16 residues. Germline CDR1 and CDR2: SGHDT and YYEEEE. Trimming pared 2 bases from V and 1 base from J, leaving 12 bases between. CDR3 DNA sequence: TGTGCCAGCAGCTTTGACAGGCTATGGAACACCGGGGAGCTGTTTTTT. This codes for CASSFDRLWNTGELFF.

About this clone: The sample has other DNA sequences that encode this CDR3 too. This rearrangement joins TRBV5-1 to TRBJ1-2; D ambiguous. CDR3 size: 12 residues. CDR1 and CDR2 from the germline V gene are SGHRS and YFSETQ. V lost 1 base to trimming and J lost 8 bases, with 9 bases between them. The CDR3 here is CASSLTGNGYTF. The CDR3, as DNA: TGCGCCAGCAGCTTGACCGGGAACGGCTACACCTTC.

CDR3 nucleotides: TGTGCCAGCAGCCGAGGGACAGAGCAGTACTTC. Amino acids: CASSRGTEQYF. The J gene is TRBJ2-7, the V gene TRBV11-1, with D possibly being TRBD1 (6 bases). V was clipped by 5 bases and J by 7 bases, with 9 bases between them. Germline V gene data show CDR1 as SGHAT and CDR2 as FQDESV (reference sequence). CDR3 size: 11 residues.

The chain combines TRBV18 with TRBJ1-2, with TRBD1 matching over 7 bases. Germline CDR1 is KGHSH and CDR2 is LQKENI. Trimming took 4 bases from V and 2 from J; bases not matched to a gene: 4. This CDR3 region has 14 residues. DNA of the CDR3: TGTGCCAGCTCACATGACAGGGTCAACTATGGCTACACCTTC. Amino acid sequence: CASSHDRVNYGYTF.

The sample holds a few counts of this clone. The chain couples TRBV18 to TRBJ2-1, with D perhaps matching TRBD1 (6 bases). The length of the CDR3 is 15 residues. Between the trimmed V and J ends, which lost 6 bases and 8 bases, there was a span of 20 bases. Germline CDR1 KGHSH, CDR2 LQKENI. The CDR3 DNA reads TGTGCCAGCTCCCTTACACTGGGGGCAAAGGATGAGCAGTTCTTC. This encodes CASSLTLGAKDEQFF.

This clone has a handful of counts. V and J are TRBV28 and TRBJ2-1; a weak D match, TRBD2 (6 bases). This CDR3 contains 16 residues. Germline CDR1 and CDR2: MDHEN and SYDVKM. V was cut by 4 bases and J by 2 bases, with 15 bases left in between. The CDR3 loop reads CASSSYPTRAYNEQFF. In DNA form, the CDR3 reads TGTGCCAGCAGTTCCTATCCGACTAGAGCCTACAATGAGCAGTTCTTC.

The chain employs TRBV7-9 and TRBJ1-4; the D gene is possibly TRBD1 (5 bases). Trimming cost V 5 bases and J 7 bases, with 14 bases left between them. The length of the CDR3 is 14 residues. Germline V gene lookup returns CDR1 SEHNR and CDR2 FQNEAQ (reference sequence). Here the CDR3 DNA reads TGTGCCAGCAGCGACGCAGCCGGGGGTGAAAAACTGTTTTTT. This encodes CASSDAAGGEKLFF.

The chain couples TRBV9 to TRBJ2-1, with 8 bases aligning to TRBD2. Germline V gene sequence: CDR1 SGDLS, CDR2 YYNGEE. The CDR3 is 15 residues long. Unmatched junction bases numbered 2, after V lost 0 bases and J lost 3 bases. The CDR3 DNA follows: TGTGCCAGCAGCGTAGAGGGACTAGTCTACAATGAGCAGTTCTTC. The encoded protein is CASSVEGLVYNEQFF.

This sequence joins TRBV5-1 and TRBJ2-1; D perhaps matches TRBD1 (6 bases). CDR3 length: 14 amino acids. Trimming left V 3 bases short and J 8 bases short, with 15 bases between. The germline V gene has CDR1 SGHRS and CDR2 YFSETQ. The CDR3 loop reads CASSYQIPGDEQFF. The CDR3, as DNA: TGCGCCAGCAGCTACCAAATACCAGGGGATGAGCAGTTCTTC.

CDR3 sequence: CASSHSREQYF. The DNA of the CDR3 is TGTGCCAGTAGTCACTCGAGGGAGCAGTACTTC. This chain connects TRBV19 to TRBJ2-7; D is unresolved. Trimming took 5 bases from V and 7 from J, leaving 9 bases between them. The CDR3 is 11 amino acids. CDR1 is LNHDA and CDR2 is SQIVND in the germline V gene (reference sequence).

This clone was picked up a small number of times. The chain has TRBV5-4 and TRBJ2-2; D gene uncertain. This CDR3 region has 14 residues. Germline V gives CDR1 SGHNT, CDR2 YYREEE (reference sequence). With 0 bases removed from V and 7 bases from J, the gap between germline ends came to 10 bases. In nucleotides, the CDR3 is TGTGCCAGCAGCTTGGATTTTTCAGACGGGGAGCTGTTTTTT. Translated, it gives CASSLDFSDGELFF. Drawing the rest from reference TRBV5-4 and TRBJ2-2, the complete variable domain is ETGVTQSPTHLIKTRGQQVTLRCSSQSGHNTVSWYQQALGQGPQFIFQYYREEENGRGNFPPRFSGLQFPNYSSELNVNALELDDSALYLCASSLDFSDGELFFGEGSRLTVL.

This rearrangement joins TRBV5-4 to TRBJ1-1; 7 nucleotides match TRBD1. This CDR3 has 15 amino acids. V shed 5 bases and J 1 base; nucleotides not matched to a gene: 8. The germline gives CDR1 SGHNT, CDR2 YYREEE (reference sequence). The CDR3 spells CASSRPDRQNTEAFF. In DNA, the CDR3 is TGTGCCAGCAGTAGACCGGACAGGCAGAACACTGAAGCTTTCTTT.

This clone was seen only a few times. The CDR3 nucleotides read TGTGCCAGCAGCTCACAGGGGTTCCCCTACGAGCAGTACTTC. It codes for CASSSQGFPYEQYF. The J gene is TRBJ2-7, the V gene TRBV2; 7 bases are a match to TRBD1. The V and J ends lost 6 bases and 2 bases, in that order; junction bases with no gene match: 7. Germline V lookup: CDR1 SNHLY, CDR2 FYNNEI. The CDR3 runs to 14 residues.

This clone has only a few counts. V usage is TRBV5-8 and J usage is TRBJ2-2; D remains ambiguous. Germline CDR1 and CDR2: SGHTS and YDEGEE. This CDR3 is 12 amino acids long. V was cut by 4 bases and J by 1 base, with 2 bases left in between. Here the CDR3 DNA reads TGTGCCAGCAGCCTGAACACCGGGGAGCTGTTTTTT. Its protein is CASSLNTGELFF.

This chain uses TRBV27 with TRBJ2-7; tentative D call: TRBD2 (5 bases). This CDR3 spans 16 amino acids. Germline CDR1 reads MNHEY; CDR2 reads SMNVEV (reference sequence). Trimming took off 3 bases at V and 3 bases at J, with 18 bases between the two ends. CDR3 region: CASSFPDGSGCYEQYF. In DNA form, the CDR3 reads TGTGCCAGCAGTTTCCCCGACGGATCGGGATGCTACGAGCAGTACTTC.

The table lists this clone with a few counts. V is TRBV30 and J is TRBJ1-1; D is unresolved. The ends were cut back, 1 base at V and 11 bases at J, with 11 bases in the middle. Germline lookup yields CDR1 GTSNPN and CDR2 SVGIG (reference sequence). This CDR3 is built from 11 residues. The chain's CDR3 is CAWSARLKAFF. Written as DNA, the CDR3 is TGTGCCTGGAGTGCCCGACTGAAGGCTTTCTTT.

The table lists this clone with a few counts. This chain joins TRBV28 and TRBJ2-7; D is unresolved. Trimming shortened V by 9 bases and J by 2 bases, and 11 bases separated the two germline ends. Germline V gene data show CDR1 as MDHEN and CDR2 as SYDVKM. The CDR3 has 12 residues. CDR3: CASSDSAYEQYF. In nucleotides, the CDR3 is TGTGCCAGTTCAGACTCAGCCTACGAGCAGTACTTC.

This clone was detected only once. The J gene is TRBJ1-5, the V gene TRBV10-3; 10 bases are shared with TRBD1. This CDR3 has 14 amino acids. Per the germline V gene, CDR1 is ENHRY and CDR2 is SYGVKD. V trimming: 5 bases; J trimming: 7 bases; junction bases outside the gene matches: 5. CDR3 in amino acids: CAISPGTGEQPQHF. CDR3 nucleotide sequence: TGTGCCATCAGTCCCGGGACAGGGGAGCAGCCCCAGCATTTT.

A few counts support this clone. The V call is TRBV29-1, the J call TRBJ1-2, with a weak D call TRBD1 (5 bases). Trimming shortened V by 4 bases and J by 6 bases, and 12 bases separated the two germline ends. Per germline, CDR1 SQVTM and CDR2 ANQGSEA. The CDR3 is 12 amino acids. The DNA for the CDR3 is TGCAGCGTTGTGCAAGGGGATCATGGCTACACCTTC. The encoded protein is CSVVQGDHGYTF. Full variable domain (outside the CDR3, taken from reference TRBV29-1 and TRBJ1-2): SAVISQKPSRDICQRGTSLTIQCQVDSQVTMMFWYRQQPGQSLTLIATANQGSEATYESGFVIDKFPISRPNLTFSTLTVSNMSPEDSSIYLCSVVQGDHGYTFGSGTRLTVV.

This chain joins TRBV6-4 and TRBJ2-2, with D unclear. V lost 3 bases, J lost 4 bases, and 6 bases lay in between. This CDR3 comprises 13 residues. Germline V CDR1 and CDR2: MRHNA, SNTAGT. CDR3 in amino acids: CASSDPGTGELFF. CDR3 DNA: TGTGCCAGCAGTGATCCAGGCACCGGGGAGCTGTTTTTT.

This clone was counted a few times. V usage is TRBV2 and J usage is TRBJ2-1; a weak D match, TRBD1 (5 bases). This CDR3 is 11 amino acids long. Trimming left V 6 bases short and J 8 bases short, with 8 bases between. CDR1 and CDR2 from the germline V gene are SNHLY and FYNNEI. CDR3 amino acids: CASRDKDEQFF. CDR3 nucleotide sequence: TGTGCCAGCAGGGACAAGGATGAGCAGTTCTTC.